Listed below are T cell receptor beta chains from one sample, sequenced in a study of shared clonotypes between healthy human individuals. Method: immunoSEQ multiplex PCR; TCRdb's copy keeps in-frame clones and lacks some. Here the sample spans around 600,000 clones, 97% being singletons. Sequences were obtained from naive CD4+ T cells sorted from blood. Receptors were obtained from a woman under 40 in good health. The CDR3 runs from the conserved cysteine through the conserved F or W. A D gene is named only where the DNA matches it firmly. Rows give clone size only sometimes, using once, few, many, or a class for an expanded clone.

DNA: TGCAGCGTGGGACTAGCGGGATTTGGCGAGCAGTACTTC; CDR3: CSVGLAGFGEQYF; J: TRBJ2-7; V: TRBV29-1; D: TRBD2; size: NA
DNA: TGTGCCAGCTCACTGAACCGACAGGGGGCTTCTCTCAACACCATATATTTT; CDR3: CASSLNRQGASLNTIYF; J: TRBJ1-3; V: TRBV18; D: TRBD1; size: NA
DNA: TGCGCCAGCAGCGCGGATGCGGCGGGGAACTATGGCTACACCTTC; CDR3: CASSADAAGNYGYTF; J: TRBJ1-2; V: TRBV5-1; D: NA; size: NA
DNA: TGTGCCAGCAGCCCCGGCGGGACAGCTACCTACGAGCAGTACTTC; CDR3: CASSPGGTATYEQYF; J: TRBJ2-7; V: TRBV7-2; D: NA; size: NA
DNA: TGTGCCAACCAAACAGGCTCCTACGAGCAGTACTTC; CDR3: CANQTGSYEQYF; J: TRBJ2-7; V: TRBV28; D: NA; size: NA
DNA: TGTGCCAGCAGCTTGACTAGCGGGAACCACGAGCAGTACTTC; CDR3: CASSLTSGNHEQYF; J: TRBJ2-7; V: TRBV11-3; D: TRBD2; size: NA
DNA: TGTGCCAGTAGTAAACCGGGACAGGCTAACTCCTACGAGCAGTACTTC; CDR3: CASSKPGQANSYEQYF; J: TRBJ2-7; V: TRBV19; D: TRBD1; size: NA
DNA: TGTGCCAGCGAGAAACCGGGACAGGGGGGCCCAGATACGCAGTATTTT; CDR3: CASEKPGQGGPDTQYF; J: TRBJ2-3; V: TRBV2; D: TRBD1; size: NA
DNA: TGTGCCACCACGACGGGACGGCACACAGATACGCAGTATTTT; CDR3: CATTTGRHTDTQYF; J: TRBJ2-3; V: TRBV19; D: NA; size: NA
DNA: TGCAGCGTGAGAAGACAGGGTACCTACAATGAGCAGTTCTTC; CDR3: CSVRRQGTYNEQFF; J: TRBJ2-1; V: TRBV29-1; D: TRBD1; size: NA
DNA: TGTGCCAGCTCACCATCCCCGGGACTAGCGGCGGGGGAGCTGTTTTTT; CDR3: CASSPSPGLAAGELFF; J: TRBJ2-2; V: TRBV18; D: TRBD2; size: NA
DNA: TGTGCCAGCAGCCAAGTTCCACAGGGGCCTTTTTCCCAAGAGACCCAGTACTTC; CDR3: CASSQVPQGPFSQETQYF; J: TRBJ2-5; V: TRBV4-2; D: TRBD1; size: NA
DNA: TGTGCCAGCAGCACCCTAGCGGGACTATCCTACAATGAGCAGTTCTTC; CDR3: CASSTLAGLSYNEQFF; J: TRBJ2-1; V: TRBV9; D: TRBD2; size: NA
DNA: TGCGCCAGCAGCTTGGACGGGGCGAGTTCCTACGAGCAGTACTTC; CDR3: CASSLDGASSYEQYF; J: TRBJ2-7; V: TRBV5-1; D: NA; size: NA
DNA: TGTGCCAGCAGCGTAGTCAGGGGCCACTACTCTGGGGCCAACGTCCTGACTTTC; CDR3: CASSVVRGHYSGANVLTF; J: TRBJ2-6; V: TRBV9; D: NA; size: NA
DNA: TGTGCCAGCAGCCTCGGGACAGGGGAAGACACTGAAGCTTTCTTT; CDR3: CASSLGTGEDTEAFF; J: TRBJ1-1; V: TRBV9; D: TRBD1; size: NA
DNA: TGTGCCTGGAGTCCGAGCGGGAGTCCGGATACGCAGTATTTT; CDR3: CAWSPSGSPDTQYF; J: TRBJ2-3; V: TRBV30; D: TRBD2; size: NA
DNA: TGTGTCAGCACCCAACAGGGGATCCCCGGGGAGCTGTTTTTT; CDR3: CVSTQQGIPGELFF; J: TRBJ2-2; V: TRBV28; D: TRBD1; size: NA
DNA: TGTGCCAGCACCTCCCCGACTAGCGGGTCAGATACGCAGTATTTT; CDR3: CASTSPTSGSDTQYF; J: TRBJ2-3; V: TRBV5-4; D: TRBD2; size: NA
DNA: TGTGCCAGCAGCCCGGGACTAGCGAACTACGAGCAGTACTTC; CDR3: CASSPGLANYEQYF; J: TRBJ2-7; V: TRBV7-2; D: TRBD2; size: NA
DNA: TGTGCCAGCACCTCCCGGGACAGGGTCTACAATGAGCAGTTCTTC; CDR3: CASTSRDRVYNEQFF; J: TRBJ2-1; V: TRBV5-4; D: TRBD1; size: NA
DNA: TGTGCCAGCAGCCAAGTAGCTAAGAACACTGAAGCTTTCTTT; CDR3: CASSQVAKNTEAFF; J: TRBJ1-1; V: TRBV7-2; D: NA; size: NA
DNA: TGTGCCAGCTCACCACCGGGCACCTGGGGGGAGACCCAGTACTTC; CDR3: CASSPPGTWGETQYF; J: TRBJ2-5; V: TRBV18; D: NA; size: NA
DNA: TGTGCCAGCCGGGACGGCGAAGCAACTAATGAAAAACTGTTTTTT; CDR3: CASRDGEATNEKLFF; J: TRBJ1-4; V: TRBV2; D: NA; size: NA
DNA: TGTGCCAGCAGCGGTACTAGCGGGAGACCAGATACGCAGTATTTT; CDR3: CASSGTSGRPDTQYF; J: TRBJ2-3; V: TRBV7-8; D: TRBD2; size: once
DNA: TGTGCCAGCAGCTTGGAGGAGACAGCTCCGTTCTTT; CDR3: CASSLEETAPFF; J: TRBJ1-1; V: TRBV6-1; D: NA; size: NA
DNA: TGTGCCAGCAGTGTCGGGACAGGAAGGGAAAAACTGTTTTTT; CDR3: CASSVGTGREKLFF; J: TRBJ1-4; V: TRBV9; D: TRBD1; size: NA
DNA: TGTGCCAGCAGCCCCGTGATATTACCCCAGCATTTT; CDR3: CASSPVILPQHF; J: TRBJ1-5; V: TRBV6-1; D: NA; size: NA
DNA: TGTGCCAGCCCACCCCTCCCCAATAGGGAGACCCAGTACTTC; CDR3: CASPPLPNRETQYF; J: TRBJ2-5; V: TRBV14; D: NA; size: NA
DNA: TGTGCCAGCAGCTTGGGACAGCCAGCCTACGAGCAGTACTTC; CDR3: CASSLGQPAYEQYF; J: TRBJ2-7; V: TRBV5-6; D: NA; size: NA
DNA: TGTGCCAGTAGGAGGCAGCTTAACTCTGGAAACACCATATATTTT; CDR3: CASRRQLNSGNTIYF; J: TRBJ1-3; V: TRBV19; D: NA; size: NA
DNA: TGCAGCGTTGGCTTGGTCCGGGACCCGACCACAGATACGCAGTATTTT; CDR3: CSVGLVRDPTTDTQYF; J: TRBJ2-3; V: TRBV29-1; D: NA; size: NA
DNA: TGTGCCAGTAGCCCAGGGAGGGGAGGTCGTGGAGATACGCAGTATTTT; CDR3: CASSPGRGGRGDTQYF; J: TRBJ2-3; V: TRBV19; D: TRBD2; size: NA
DNA: TGTGCCAGCAGTGAAAGATACAGGGGAGGCGAGCAGTACTTC; CDR3: CASSERYRGGEQYF; J: TRBJ2-7; V: TRBV6-1; D: NA; size: NA
DNA: TGCAGTGCCGCGGAGTACAATGAGCAGTTCTTC; CDR3: CSAAEYNEQFF; J: TRBJ2-1; V: TRBV20-1; D: NA; size: NA
DNA: TGCGCCAGCAGCTCTCGACTTAACCCTAGCGGGAGGACCCACGAGCAGTACTTC; CDR3: CASSSRLNPSGRTHEQYF; J: TRBJ2-7; V: TRBV5-1; D: TRBD2; size: NA
DNA: TGCGCCACCCGCCCGACTAGCGGCTCCTACAATGAGCAGTTCTTC; CDR3: CATRPTSGSYNEQFF; J: TRBJ2-1; V: TRBV5-1; D: TRBD2; size: once
DNA: TGTGCCAGCAGTGAGGTAGCGGGGACAGATACGCAGTATTTT; CDR3: CASSEVAGTDTQYF; J: TRBJ2-3; V: TRBV6-1; D: TRBD2; size: NA
DNA: TGTGCCAGCTCACCACGACAATGGGACAGGAAGGGGGATGGCTACACCTTC; CDR3: CASSPRQWDRKGDGYTF; J: TRBJ1-2; V: TRBV18; D: TRBD1; size: NA
DNA: TGTGCCAGCAACCCCGGGGGAGGAACCGGGGAGCTGTTTTTT; CDR3: CASNPGGGTGELFF; J: TRBJ2-2; V: TRBV21-1; D: NA; size: NA
DNA: TGTGCCAGCAGCTCGACTAGCGGGAGGATGTACGAGCAGTACTTC; CDR3: CASSSTSGRMYEQYF; J: TRBJ2-7; V: TRBV11-2; D: TRBD2; size: NA
DNA: TGTGCCAGCCGCCCCCCCCGGCTAGCGAGAACAGATACGCAGTATTTT; CDR3: CASRPPRLARTDTQYF; J: TRBJ2-3; V: TRBV28; D: NA; size: NA
DNA: TGTGCCTGGCAGGGACAGGGAAATCAGCCCCAGCATTTT; CDR3: CAWQGQGNQPQHF; J: TRBJ1-5; V: TRBV30; D: TRBD1; size: NA
DNA: TGTGCCACCAGCAACCAACAAGAGACCCAGTACTTC; CDR3: CATSNQQETQYF; J: TRBJ2-5; V: TRBV15; D: NA; size: NA
DNA: TGTGCCTGGAGTGTAGTCAGGACCTCGAGCTCCTATAATTCACCCCTCCACTTT; CDR3: CAWSVVRTSSSYNSPLHF; J: TRBJ1-6; V: TRBV30; D: NA; size: NA
DNA: TGTGCCAGCTCACCAACTAGCATCAATGAGCAGTACTTC; CDR3: CASSPTSINEQYF; J: TRBJ2-7; V: TRBV18; D: NA; size: NA
DNA: TGTGCCAGCAGTCCCCCCCCCGGTCTAGCGGGAGAACTGCGTGAGCAGTTCTTC; CDR3: CASSPPPGLAGELREQFF; J: TRBJ2-1; V: TRBV28; D: TRBD2; size: once
DNA: TGTGCCAGCAGAGAAGGGGTAGTGGGGACCCAGTACTTC; CDR3: CASREGVVGTQYF; J: TRBJ2-5; V: TRBV2; D: NA; size: NA
DNA: TGCGCCAGCAGCTTGGGAGCGGGAGACGGCACCGGGGAGCTGTTTTTT; CDR3: CASSLGAGDGTGELFF; J: TRBJ2-2; V: TRBV5-1; D: TRBD2; size: NA
DNA: TGCGCCAGCAGTGAGCACCAGGCAGGACTAGCGGGGGCATACAATGAGCAGTTCTTC; CDR3: CASSEHQAGLAGAYNEQFF; J: TRBJ2-1; V: TRBV10-1; D: TRBD2; size: NA
DNA: TGTGCCAGCAGGCGACATATCATGAACACTGAAGCTTTCTTT; CDR3: CASRRHIMNTEAFF; J: TRBJ1-1; V: TRBV5-4; D: NA; size: NA
DNA: TGTGCCAGCAGAGGCTCTTACACAGGCTTGACCGGGGAGCTGTTTTTT; CDR3: CASRGSYTGLTGELFF; J: TRBJ2-2; V: TRBV21-1; D: NA; size: NA